The rows below give T cell receptor beta chains drawn from one sample of a study of neurological immune-mediated disorders. TCRdb reprocessed the 5' RACE reads with MiXCR, giving one entry per CDR3 protein. The sample carries 64,000 or so distinct CDR3 sequences, around 9.6% recorded once. The sample taken for sequencing was PBMCs. The receptors were gathered from a man aged 30 to 45 in good health. Each CDR3 is given with its conserved first and last residue. Each record gives: V gene, D gene, J gene, clone size, CDR3 protein, CDR3 DNA. The D gene is left open where the match is weak. Size is stated for part of the rows, as once, few or many counts, or as a class when the clone is expanded.

v_gene: TRBV5-1
d_gene: TRBD2
j_gene: TRBJ2-3
abundance: many
CDR3aa: CASTLAGTTDTQYF
CDR3nt: TGCGCCAGCACCTTAGCGGGTACCACAGATACGCAGTATTTT

v_gene: TRBV20-1
d_gene: TRBD2
j_gene: TRBJ2-7
abundance: medium-sized
CDR3aa: CSARVTSGGSYEQYF
CDR3nt: TGCAGTGCTAGAGTCACTAGCGGGGGCTCCTACGAGCAGTACTTC

v_gene: TRBV14
d_gene: -
j_gene: TRBJ2-2
abundance: -
CDR3aa: CASSHLPGSGTGELFF
CDR3nt: TGTGCCAGCAGCCATCTGCCGGGGAGTGGTACCGGGGAGCTGTTTTTT

v_gene: TRBV11-2
d_gene: -
j_gene: TRBJ1-3
abundance: many
CDR3aa: CASSSWGSGNTIYF
CDR3nt: TGTGCCAGCAGCTCGTGGGGCTCTGGAAACACCATATATTTT

v_gene: TRBV5-1
d_gene: TRBD1
j_gene: TRBJ1-5
abundance: many
CDR3aa: CASSLRGQGQPQHF
CDR3nt: TGCGCCAGCAGCTTAAGGGGGCAGGGTCAGCCCCAGCATTTT

v_gene: TRBV6-6
d_gene: TRBD1
j_gene: TRBJ2-3
abundance: many
CDR3aa: CASTGQGMGDTQYF
CDR3nt: TGTGCCAGCACCGGACAGGGGATGGGGGATACGCAGTATTTT

v_gene: TRBV12-3/TRBV12-4
d_gene: -
j_gene: TRBJ2-1
abundance: -
CDR3aa: CASSSPTGGLSYNEQFF
CDR3nt: TGTGCCAGCAGTTCCCCGACAGGCGGGCTCTCCTACAATGAGCAGTTCTTC

v_gene: TRBV3-1
d_gene: TRBD2
j_gene: TRBJ2-5
abundance: many
CDR3aa: CASSGTSARLETQYF
CDR3nt: TGTGCCAGCAGCGGGACTAGCGCCAGATTGGAGACCCAGTACTTC

v_gene: TRBV29-1
d_gene: -
j_gene: TRBJ1-2
abundance: many
CDR3aa: CSVEGWDELNNYGYTF
CDR3nt: TGCAGCGTTGAGGGGTGGGACGAGCTGAATAACTATGGCTACACCTTC

v_gene: TRBV29-1
d_gene: -
j_gene: TRBJ2-3
abundance: many
CDR3aa: CSVDRRGEDTQYF
CDR3nt: TGCAGCGTGGACCGGCGAGGGGAAGATACGCAGTATTTT

v_gene: TRBV12-3/TRBV12-4
d_gene: -
j_gene: TRBJ2-3
abundance: -
CDR3aa: CAIPLQNGADTQYF
CDR3nt: TGTGCCATCCCCCTCCAGAATGGGGCTGATACGCAGTATTTT

v_gene: TRBV20-1
d_gene: TRBD2
j_gene: TRBJ2-7
abundance: many
CDR3aa: CSALRTSGRGSEQYF
CDR3nt: TGCAGTGCGCTACGTACTAGCGGGAGAGGGAGCGAGCAGTACTTC

v_gene: TRBV10-3
d_gene: TRBD1
j_gene: TRBJ1-5
abundance: many
CDR3aa: CAISGTGGNQPQHF
CDR3nt: TGTGCCATCAGTGGGACAGGGGGAAATCAGCCCCAGCATTTT

v_gene: TRBV5-1
d_gene: -
j_gene: TRBJ1-1
abundance: many
CDR3aa: CASSFPGDIEAFF
CDR3nt: TGCGCCAGCAGCTTTCCAGGGGACATTGAAGCTTTCTTT

v_gene: TRBV15
d_gene: -
j_gene: TRBJ1-1
abundance: many
CDR3aa: CATSRDPSGNTEAFF
CDR3nt: TGTGCCACCAGCAGAGATCCGTCGGGGAACACTGAAGCTTTCTTT

v_gene: TRBV7-9
d_gene: TRBD2
j_gene: TRBJ2-1
abundance: many
CDR3aa: CASSQRMGLGNNEQFF
CDR3nt: TGTGCCAGCAGCCAGCGGATGGGACTAGGGAACAATGAGCAGTTCTTC

v_gene: TRBV25-1
d_gene: -
j_gene: TRBJ1-1
abundance: many
CDR3aa: CASKDLPNTEAFF
CDR3nt: TGTGCCAGCAAGGACTTACCGAACACTGAAGCTTTCTTT

v_gene: TRBV12-3/TRBV12-4
d_gene: -
j_gene: TRBJ2-7
abundance: many
CDR3aa: CASSFSGFYEQYF
CDR3nt: TGTGCCAGCAGTTTTTCGGGATTCTACGAGCAGTACTTC

v_gene: TRBV28
d_gene: TRBD1
j_gene: TRBJ1-2
abundance: many
CDR3aa: CASSLTRQGDGYTF
CDR3nt: TGTGCCAGCAGTTTAACTAGACAGGGAGATGGCTACACCTTC

v_gene: TRBV6-5
d_gene: -
j_gene: TRBJ2-7
abundance: many
CDR3aa: CASSEQGFTYEQYF
CDR3nt: TGTGCCAGCAGCGAGCAGGGGTTCACCTACGAGCAGTACTTC

v_gene: TRBV5-5
d_gene: -
j_gene: TRBJ1-4
abundance: many
CDR3aa: CASSSRPRDKNNEKLFF
CDR3nt: TGTGCCAGCAGCTCGAGGCCCCGGGACAAAAATAATGAAAAACTGTTTTTT

v_gene: TRBV20-1
d_gene: -
j_gene: TRBJ1-1
abundance: many
CDR3aa: CSAREPSGTEAFF
CDR3nt: TGCAGTGCTAGAGAGCCATCTGGCACTGAAGCTTTCTTT

v_gene: TRBV6-2/TRBV6-3
d_gene: -
j_gene: TRBJ2-7
abundance: few
CDR3aa: CASSLTFPSSYEQYF
CDR3nt: TGTGCCAGCAGCCTAACTTTTCCGAGCTCCTACGAGCAGTACTTC

v_gene: TRBV24-1
d_gene: TRBD2
j_gene: TRBJ2-3
abundance: many
CDR3aa: CATSAEMGLDTDTQYF
CDR3nt: TGTGCCACCAGTGCCGAAATGGGACTAGACACAGATACGCAGTATTTT

v_gene: TRBV20-1
d_gene: -
j_gene: TRBJ1-2
abundance: many
CDR3aa: CTPSRPGYGYTF
CDR3nt: TGCACTCCCTCCCGTCCTGGGTATGGCTACACCTTC

v_gene: TRBV6-1
d_gene: -
j_gene: TRBJ2-2
abundance: many
CDR3aa: CASRSSEIGELFF
CDR3nt: TGTGCCAGCAGGTCTAGCGAAATCGGGGAGCTGTTTTTT

v_gene: TRBV5-6
d_gene: -
j_gene: TRBJ2-5
abundance: many
CDR3aa: CASSEGETQYF
CDR3nt: TGTGCCAGCAGCGAAGGAGAGACCCAGTACTTC